Following are 11 T cell receptor beta chains from one sample sequenced in a study of graft-versus-host responses after intestinal transplantation. Assay used: immunoSEQ multiplex PCR; TCRdb lists only in-frame clones, some missing. This sample has around 25,000 clones, with about 40% found just once. This specimen was alloreactive CD4+ T cells from a mixed lymphocyte reaction culture, taken before intestinal transplant. This sample's subset: CFSE-low proliferating T cells sorted from roughly six-day pre-transplant mixed lymphocyte reaction (GvH or HvG direction). Every receptor here comes from a human patient who received an intestinal transplant.

The CDR3 loop reads CASSPTGPGANVLTF. The DNA for the CDR3 is TGCGCCAGCAGCCCCACAGGTCCTGGGGCCAACGTCCTGACTTTC. The rearrangement joins TRBV4-1 to TRBJ2-6, with TRBD1 as a possible D gene (5 bases). Germline loops: CDR1 MGHRA, CDR2 YSYEKL. Trimming cost V 4 bases and J 2 bases, with 9 bases left between them. This CDR3 is built from 15 residues.

The V call is TRBV14, the J call TRBJ1-6; D call uncertain. Germline V gene sequence: CDR1 SGHDN, CDR2 FVKESK. Trimming pared 1 base from V and 8 bases from J, leaving 6 bases between. The CDR3 is made up of 13 amino acids. The DNA of the CDR3 is TGTGCCAGCAGCCAAGGTACTTATTCACCCCTCCACTTT. Translated: CASSQGTYSPLHF.

This clone was counted only a few times. This chain connects TRBV30 to TRBJ1-3, with a weak D call TRBD1 (5 bases). The germline V gene encodes CDR1 GTSNPN and CDR2 SVGIG (reference sequence). The ends were cut back, 4 bases at V and 0 bases at J, with 10 bases in the middle. This CDR3 comprises 14 residues. Here the CDR3 reads CAWMQGFSGNTIYF. CDR3 nucleotide sequence: TGTGCCTGGATGCAGGGCTTCTCTGGAAACACCATATATTTT.

The genes are TRBV11-2 and TRBJ2-4; the D gene is possibly TRBD1 (5 bases). The germline V gene encodes CDR1 SGHAT and CDR2 FQNNGV. V lost 6 bases to trimming and J lost 0 bases, with 15 bases between them. The CDR3 has 16 amino acids. The CDR3 region has the DNA TGTGCCAGCAGTGAACAGGCTCTGCTAGCCAAAAACATTCAGTACTTC. Translated: CASSEQALLAKNIQYF.

The chain is built from TRBV7-2 and TRBJ1-4, with D hard to call. The CDR3 has 14 residues. CDR1 SGHTA and CDR2 FQGNSA come from the germline V gene. V was shortened by 0 bases and J by 6 bases, with 8 bases between the two germline ends. The CDR3 loop reads CASSLASSYEKLFF. In DNA, the CDR3 is TGTGCCAGCAGCTTAGCGTCGTCGTATGAAAAACTGTTTTTT.

The chain combines TRBV19 with TRBJ2-5; 7 bases are a match to TRBD1. With the DNA end fitting TRBJ2-7 better, the J assignment may be wrong. Per the germline V gene, CDR1 is LNHDA and CDR2 is SQIVND (reference sequence). The CDR3 loop spans 15 amino acids. As DNA, the CDR3 is TGTGCCAGTAGTGCAAACAGGGGTTTGGGCGTCGAGCAGTACTTC. Translating it yields CASSANRGLGVEQYF.

This clone was recorded a few times. The V and J genes are TRBV7-9 and TRBJ1-1; D unresolved. Germline values: CDR1 SEHNR, CDR2 FQNEAQ (reference sequence). This CDR3 has 15 amino acids. Between the trimmed V and J ends, which lost 2 bases and 5 bases, there was a span of 15 bases. This chain's CDR3 is CASSLSRVESTEAFF. CDR3 DNA: TGTGCCAGCAGCTTAAGTCGTGTGGAGTCGACTGAAGCTTTCTTT.

Remarks on this clone: Mismatch with germline at one junction end may stem from a read error. This sequence joins TRBV7-9 and TRBJ1-5; the D gene is possibly TRBD1 (6 bases). This CDR3 contains 13 residues. The germline V gene has CDR1 SEHNR and CDR2 FQNEAQ (reference sequence). The CDR3 region is CASSLGHGGPLLF. The CDR3 region has the DNA TGTGCCAGCAGCTTAGGGCACGGGGGGCCGCTTTTATTT.

This chain connects TRBV18 to TRBJ1-2, with D possibly matching TRBD1 (5 bases). Trimming stripped 3 bases from V and 3 bases from J, with 8 bases between. Germline CDR1 KGHSH, CDR2 LQKENI. This CDR3 has 13 amino acids. In DNA form, the CDR3 reads TGTGCCAGCTCACCTGAGACAGACTATGGCTACACCTTC. Amino acids: CASSPETDYGYTF.

This clone was detected only a few times. This chain joins TRBV19 and TRBJ1-4, with 7 bases identical to TRBD1. Germline lookup yields CDR1 LNHDA and CDR2 SQIVND (reference sequence). CDR3 length: 14 residues. With 5 bases clipped from V and 6 bases from J, the junction kept 6 bases outside the gene matches. This chain's CDR3 is CASSSTGTYEKLFF. The CDR3 DNA reads TGTGCCAGTAGTTCGACAGGGACCTATGAAAAACTGTTTTTT. Supplemented by reference TRBV19 and TRBJ1-4, the full variable domain reads DGGITQSPKYLFRKEGQNVTLSCEQNLNHDAMYWYRQDPGQGLRLIYYSQIVNDFQKGDIAEGYSVSREKKESFPLTVTSAQKNPTAFYLCASSSTGTYEKLFFGSGTQLSVL.

The rearrangement joins TRBV4-3 to TRBJ2-3; 7 nucleotides match TRBD2. CDR1 and CDR2 (germline): LGHNA, YSLEER. The CDR3 is made up of 18 amino acids. Trimming cost V 2 bases and J 1 base; bases outside gene matches: 12. The CDR3 nucleotides read TGCGCCAGCAGCCAACGCCATAGGACTAGGAGCGGCACAGATACGCAGTATTTT. Translating it yields CASSQRHRTRSGTDTQYF.